The T cell receptor beta chain described here comes from a study of radiation and T cells in renal cell carcinoma. As for this clone: Its antigen is not known.

V gave up 4 bases and J gave up 3 bases, with 17 bases separating them. The germline V gene encodes CDR1 SGHNT and CDR2 YYREEE (reference sequence). The CDR3 length is 15 residues. Study outcomes and limitations: In blood, top tumor clones expanded by 2 weeks, shrinking by 4. Pretreatment tumor biopsies were lacking, so baseline clonotypes are unknown.

Only in-frame clones appear in the TCRdb table, and some are missing; sequencing was by immunoSEQ multiplex PCR. This table holds some 150,000 clones, 88% found once. The time point was: baseline pretreatment blood. The treatment here: 15 Gy SBRT to primary tumor, nephrectomy 4 weeks later. After SBRT, blood was collected at 2 and 4 weeks, plus baseline. The chain combines TRBV5-4 with TRBJ2-7, with TRBD2 as a possible D gene (6 bases). This TCR was recovered from a woman aged 50 to 65 with renal cell carcinoma. Material: blood, obtained from a patient whose treatment included radiotherapy and nephrectomy. This chain's CDR3 is CASSPGLTHDYEQYF. CDR3 in DNA: TGTGCCAGCAGCCCAGGACTAACTCATGACTACGAGCAGTACTTC.